The rows below give T cell receptor beta chains drawn from one sample of a study of blood T cell repertoires in COVID-19. Here immunoSEQ multiplex PCR was the method, and the copy in TCRdb shows in-frame clones only, minus some. The table has fewer than 200,000 clones, 74% seen once; the top ten hold under 3.5%. Sequencing used peripheral blood. The receptors derive from a woman older than 75 with acute or convalescent COVID-19. Both conserved end residues are part of each CDR3. D genes are given only for firm matches. Clone size is not always given. Where it is, it says once, few, many or a class for expanded clones.

size	J	V	D	CDR3	DNA
few	TRBJ1-1	TRBV7-2	NA	CASSVQDTEAFF	TGTGCCAGCAGCGTACAAGACACTGAAGCTTTCTTT
NA	TRBJ1-1	TRBV6-5	NA	CASSRVRNLDTEAFF	TGTGCCAGCAGTCGGGTCCGGAACCTAGATACTGAAGCTTTCTTT
NA	TRBJ1-2	TRBV19	NA	CASFYGYPGYGYTF	TGTGCCAGTTTTTACGGATACCCGGGCTATGGCTACACCTTC
NA	TRBJ1-1	TRBV30	NA	CAWSWQGKAFF	TGTGCCTGGAGTTGGCAGGGGAAGGCTTTCTTT
many	TRBJ2-7	TRBV6-6	NA	CASINRRAGEQYF	TGTGCCAGCATTAATAGGAGGGCCGGCGAGCAGTACTTC
NA	TRBJ1-3	TRBV7-2	NA	CASSPRRGTFSGNTIYF	TGTGCCAGCAGCCCAAGGAGAGGAACCTTCTCTGGAAACACCATATATTTT
NA	TRBJ1-2	TRBV19	TRBD1	CASSPSPGQGVYGYTF	TGTGCCAGTAGCCCCTCCCCGGGACAGGGGGTTTATGGCTACACCTTC
few	TRBJ2-1	TRBV3-1/TRBV3-2	TRBD2	CASSPSRGDWEQFF	TGTGCCAGCAGCCCCAGCCGGGGGGATTGGGAGCAGTTCTTC
few	TRBJ2-3	TRBV10-3	TRBD2	CAISTSGSIDTQYF	TGTGCCATCAGCACTAGCGGGAGTATAGATACGCAGTATTTT
NA	TRBJ2-1	TRBV10-3	NA	CAISDGRSGGYNEQFF	TGTGCCATCAGTGATGGCCGTAGCGGCGGATACAATGAGCAGTTCTTC